Sequencing of this T cell receptor (beta chain) was carried out in a study of a mutant IDH1 vaccine in newly diagnosed glioma. Worth noting for this clone: Its antigen is as yet unknown.

The V end was cut by 4 bases, the J end by 4 bases, with 22 bases between. The germline CDR1 and CDR2 sequences are SGHAT and FQNNGV. The CDR3 extends over 17 amino acids. The repertoire was sequenced with immunoSEQ multiplex PCR; TCRdb's copy has only in-frame clones and lacks some. Of about 55,000 clones listed, over 70% are singletons. Indicated time point: week 23, last vaccination. The investigators gave 300 ug of mutant IDH1 20-mer peptide in each vaccine dose, together with topical imiquimod. The sequenced sample was PBMCs, obtained from a glioma patient whose treatment included an IDH1 peptide vaccine. The sequence was collected from a man aged 35-49 years with glioma. The chain carries TRBV11-2 and TRBJ2-5, with D possibly matching TRBD2 (6 bases). CDR3 sequence reads: CASSSDSRDSLRETQYF. The CDR3, as DNA: TGTGCCAGCAGCTCCGATAGCCGGGACTCACTAAGAGAGACCCAGTACTTC.